These 29 T cell receptor beta chains were all obtained from the same sample, sequenced in a study of CD8+CD57+ T cells in acquired aplastic anemia. The authors sequenced patients whose flow cytometry had shown CD8+CD57+ cell expansion. Profiling that covered TCR beta VDJ and CDR3 relied on genomic DNA as its template. TCRdb analysed the reads with MiXCR anew, one entry per CDR3 protein. The sample lists 210,000 or so distinct CDR3 sequences, roughly 45% occurring once. The sample taken for sequencing was sorted CD4+, CD8+, or CD8+CD57+ T cells (not recorded which) from PBMCs. Receptor source: a human donor with aplastic anemia.

Concerning this clonotype itself: At one end the junction does not follow the germline gene, possibly because of a read error. The V gene is TRBV2, the J gene TRBJ1-1; no clear D gene. The germline V gene has CDR1 SNHLY and CDR2 FYNNEI. This CDR3 contains 11 residues. CDR3 residues: CASSVDTEAFF. The CDR3 nucleotides are TGTGCCAGCAGTGTAGACACGGAAGCTTTCTTT.

This clonotype was counted between two and nine times. This sequence joins TRBV7-3 and TRBJ2-5, with a possible D match to TRBD2 (6 bases). Trimming stripped 1 base from V and 5 bases from J, with 8 bases between. The CDR3 extends over 13 amino acids. Germline V gene lookup returns CDR1 SGHTA and CDR2 FQGTGA. The CDR3 loop is CASSLMEGETQYF. The CDR3 DNA is TGTGCCAGCAGCTTAATGGAGGGGGAGACCCAGTACTTC.

This clonotype was observed once. The junction and the germline gene differ at one end; a read error may be behind it. The rearrangement links TRBV5-6 to TRBJ1-1; D is uncertain. The CDR3 spans 15 residues. The germline V gene has CDR1 SGHDT and CDR2 YYEEEE. The DNA of the CDR3 is TGTGCCAGCAGCTTTCGGAGGGTACGGAACGCTGAAGCTTTCTTT. It translates to CASSFRRVRNAEAFF.

The V and J genes are TRBV29-1 and TRBJ2-7, with D possibly TRBD2 on 6 matching bases. The CDR3 totals 10 residues. Between the trimmed V and J ends, which lost 8 bases and 3 bases, there was a span of 8 bases. Per germline, CDR1 SQVTM and CDR2 ANQGSEA. The chain's CDR3 is CSLGGYEQYF. In DNA, the CDR3 is TGCAGCCTCGGGGGCTACGAGCAGTACTTC.

This clonotype was detected many times. V and J are TRBV9 and TRBJ2-3; 7 bases fit TRBD2. After removal of 6 bases from V and 1 base from J, the junction contained 8 bases not matched to a gene. The CDR3 consists of 15 residues. Germline V gives CDR1 SGDLS, CDR2 YYNGEE. The CDR3 DNA reads TGTGCCAGCACCCGCGGGGGTCCAGGCACAGATACGCAGTATTTT. This encodes CASTRGGPGTDTQYF.

As concerns this clonotype: This may come from a read error, since a much larger clone is one base off. The chain combines TRBV19 with TRBJ1-1; no firm D call. Germline loops: CDR1 LNHDA, CDR2 SQIVND (reference sequence). The CDR3 spans 12 residues. The DNA of the CDR3 is TGTGCCAGTAGTAATTTGAACACTGAAGCTTCCTTT. It is translated as CASSNLNTEASF.

The chain joins TRBV7-9 to TRBJ2-5, with TRBD2 matching over 9 bases. The CDR3 has 16 residues. V was pared by 0 bases and J by 1 base, with 3 bases of the junction left unmatched. In germline, CDR1 is SEHNR, CDR2 FQNEAQ (reference sequence). The CDR3, as DNA: TGTGCCAGCAGCTTAGCGGGCGGGGGGGGCCAAGAGACCCAGTACTTC. Translating gives CASSLAGGGGQETQYF. The variable domain in full, with the rest retrieved from reference TRBV7-9 and TRBJ2-5, is DTGVSQNPRHKITKRGQNVTFRCDPISEHNRLYWYRQTLGQGPEFLTYFQNEAQLEKSRLLSDRFSAERPKGSFSTLEIQRTEQGDSAMYLCASSLAGGGGQETQYFGPGTRLLVL.

The V and J genes are TRBV7-9 and TRBJ2-5; tentatively, D is TRBD2 (5 bases). This CDR3 region has 15 residues. The germline V gene has CDR1 SEHNR and CDR2 FQNEAQ (reference sequence). V was trimmed by 5 bases and J by 1 base, leaving 14 bases between them. CDR3 nucleotides: TGTGCCAGCAGCCAAGATCTGCGGGCCCAAGAGACCCAGTACTTC. Its translation is CASSQDLRAQETQYF.

This clonotype was found a few times. One base away lies a much larger clone, so this may be a sequencing read error. The chain links TRBV7-2 to TRBJ2-5; D might be TRBD1 (7 bases). The CDR3 has 17 residues. V was clipped by 4 bases and J by 5 bases, with 23 bases between them. Germline values: CDR1 SGHTA, CDR2 FQGNSA. CDR3: CASSSRGRGVPSETQYF. The CDR3 DNA is TGTGCCAGCAGCTCGAGAGGCAGGGGGGTCCCAAGCGAGACCCAGTACTTC.

This clonotype was seen only once. This may be a read error, as it is one base from a much larger clone. This chain joins TRBV19 and TRBJ2-7; weak D call: TRBD2 (6 bases). The CDR3 consists of 14 residues. Germline V lookup: CDR1 LNHDA, CDR2 SQIVND (reference sequence). CDR3 bases: TGTGTCAGTAGTGACTTCGGGGGAACCTACGAGCAGTACTTC. Translating gives CVSSDFGGTYEQYF. Full variable domain (remainder filled in from reference TRBV19 and TRBJ2-7): DGGITQSPKYLFRKEGQNVTLSCEQNLNHDAMYWYRQDPGQGLRLIYYSQIVNDFQKGDIAEGYSVSREKKESFPLTVTSAQKNPTAFYLCVSSDFGGTYEQYFGPGTRLTVT.

On this clonotype itself: One base away lies a much larger clone, so this may be a sequencing read error. The V call is TRBV3-1, the J call TRBJ1-6; tentatively, D is TRBD1 (5 bases). The CDR3 consists of 15 residues. Germline CDR1 LGHDT, CDR2 YNNKEL (reference sequence). This CDR3 is CAGSQDLTANSPLHF. The CDR3 DNA reads TGTGCCGGCAGCCAAGATTTGACAGCTAATTCACCCCTCCACTTT.

About this clonotype itself: This could be a read error, since a much larger clone is one nucleotide away. The V and J genes are TRBV7-9 and TRBJ1-1; 11 nucleotides match TRBD1. The V gene's germline CDR1 is SEHNR and CDR2 FQNEAQ (reference sequence). This CDR3 comprises 20 residues. The DNA of the CDR3 is TGTGCCGGCAGCTTAGATTCTATCCGGACAGGGGGCCGTCTGAACACTGAAGCTTTCTTT. It encodes CAGSLDSIRTGGRLNTEAFF.

V gene TRBV20-1 combines with J gene TRBJ1-4, with D unclear. The CDR3 is 13 amino acids. Per the germline V gene, CDR1 is DFQATT and CDR2 is SNEGSKA (reference sequence). Trimming took 3 bases from V and 4 from J, leaving 9 bases between them. The CDR3 region has the DNA TGCAGTGCTAGTCTCAGCGTTAATGAAAAACTGTTTTTT. Translating gives CSASLSVNEKLFF.

In its sample, this clonotype ranks as medium-sized (0.01 to 0.1%). The chain is built from TRBV2 and TRBJ1-6; TRBD1 agrees at 8 bases. Germline CDR1 is SNHLY and CDR2 is FYNNEI. This CDR3 region has 15 residues. V lost 2 bases to trimming and J lost 7 bases; unmatched junction nucleotides: 4. The CDR3 sequence is CASSESQGANSPLHF. CDR3 sequence (DNA): TGTGCCAGCAGTGAATCCCAGGGGGCAAATTCACCCCTCCACTTT.

The chain is built from TRBV6-2 or TRBV6-3 and TRBJ2-3, with no clear D. This CDR3 region has 11 residues. The V and J ends lost 7 bases and 6 bases respectively, with 8 bases between them. Germline V gene data show CDR1 as MNHEY and CDR2 as SVGEGT. CDR3 nucleotide sequence: TGTGCCAGCAAACTGGCCGATACGCAGTATTTT. This translates into CASKLADTQYF.

The chain combines TRBV19 with TRBJ2-3; 7 bases map to TRBD2. The CDR3 is 12 amino acids. The germline V gene encodes CDR1 LNHDA and CDR2 SQIVND (reference sequence). V trimming: 8 bases; J trimming: 6 bases; junction bases outside the gene matches: 5. The CDR3 sequence: CASGLVSDTQYF. CDR3 coding DNA: TGTGCCAGTGGACTAGTATCGGATACGCAGTATTTT.

This clonotype came up many times. The rearrangement joins TRBV6-1 to TRBJ2-7, with D uncertain. This CDR3 comprises 14 residues. Trimming shortened V by 4 bases and J by 2 bases, and 12 bases separated the two germline ends. Germline V gene data show CDR1 as MNHNS and CDR2 as SASEGT. This CDR3 reads CASSVTVDPYEQYF. In DNA, the CDR3 is TGTGCCAGCAGTGTAACCGTTGACCCCTACGAGCAGTACTTC.

This clonotype appeared many times. V gene TRBV5-1 combines with J gene TRBJ2-1; 9 nucleotides match TRBD1. The CDR3 has 14 amino acids. Unmatched junction bases numbered 4, after V lost 0 bases and J lost 9 bases. Germline V gene data show CDR1 as SGHRS and CDR2 as YFSETQ. CDR3 sequence: CASSLGTTGGEQFF. CDR3 coding DNA: TGCGCCAGCAGCTTGGGGACGACAGGGGGTGAGCAGTTCTTC.

The gene calls are TRBV2 and TRBJ2-5; D perhaps matches TRBD2 (5 bases). This CDR3 region has 13 residues. Trimming stripped 4 bases from V and 9 bases from J, with 15 bases between. From germline, CDR1 is SNHLY and CDR2 FYNNEI. DNA of the CDR3: TGTGCCAGCAGTGTAGTGGGGAGCGAGGCCCAGTACTTC. It translates to CASSVVGSEAQYF.

This clonotype is a singleton in its sample. The V and J genes are TRBV2 and TRBJ1-5; D is ambiguous. The CDR3 is 13 amino acids. The germline V gene encodes CDR1 SNHLY and CDR2 FYNNEI. Trimming shortened V by 4 bases and J by 1 base, and 5 bases separated the two germline ends. This CDR3 reads CASSVKSNQPQHF. CDR3 nucleotide sequence: TGTGCCAGCAGTGTAAAGAGCAATCAGCCCCAGCATTTT.

In its sample, this clonotype was seen many times. This chain uses TRBV19 with TRBJ1-1, with a possible D match to TRBD1 (6 bases). This CDR3 is 12 amino acids long. V was clipped by 8 bases and J by 7 bases, with 14 bases between them. Germline assignment: CDR1 LNHDA and CDR2 SQIVND (reference sequence). The CDR3 DNA reads TGTGCCAGTCAATACGGACAGCTTGAAGCTTTCTTT. It is translated as CASQYGQLEAFF.

This clonotype appeared once. One base away lies a much larger clone, so this may be a sequencing read error. This rearrangement joins TRBV12-3 or TRBV12-4 to TRBJ1-4, with TRBD1 as a possible D gene (6 bases). V shed 8 bases and J shed 1 base, with 11 bases lying between them. The CDR3 loop spans 14 amino acids. The CDR3 bases are TGTGCCAGCGGGTTACAGGGAACTAATGAAAAACTGTTTTTT. It is translated as CASGLQGTNEKLFF.

This clonotype was observed at least ten times. The V gene is TRBV5-5, the J gene TRBJ2-7; the match to TRBD2 covers 7 bases. The CDR3 contains 18 residues. Germline V gene lookup returns CDR1 SGHKS and CDR2 YYEKEE (reference sequence). V gave up 0 bases and J gave up 2 bases; unmatched junction bases: 14. As DNA, the CDR3 is TGTGCCAGCAGCTTGGCCGCCGGGGGGTCAACCACTCCCTACGAGCAGTACTTC. The encoded protein is CASSLAAGGSTTPYEQYF.

In this sample, this clonotype turned up many times. The chain couples TRBV5-1 to TRBJ2-1; 8 nucleotides align to TRBD2. Germline V lookup: CDR1 SGHRS, CDR2 YFSETQ. With 4 bases clipped from V and 0 bases from J, the junction kept 6 bases outside the gene matches. The CDR3 is 16 residues long. The CDR3 DNA reads TGCGCCAGCAGCCGCGACGGGGGGGCCTCCTACAATGAGCAGTTCTTC. Protein product: CASSRDGGASYNEQFF.

This clonotype occurred many times. V gene TRBV11-2 combines with J gene TRBJ2-1, with no clear D. The CDR3 is 13 amino acids. Per germline, CDR1 SGHAT and CDR2 FQNNGV. V lost 0 bases to trimming and J lost 9 bases, with 9 bases between them. CDR3 amino acids: CASSLEGTSEQFF. CDR3 sequence (DNA): TGTGCCAGCAGCTTAGAAGGAACGAGTGAGCAGTTCTTC.

The V and J genes are TRBV20-1 and TRBJ1-1; D gene ambiguous. The V gene lost 1 base and the J gene lost 5 bases, with 11 bases spanning the gap. The CDR3 totals 13 residues. Germline values: CDR1 DFQATT, CDR2 SNEGSKA (reference sequence). CDR3 protein: CSARGQVRTEAFF. The CDR3 bases are TGCAGTGCTAGAGGGCAGGTTAGGACTGAAGCTTTCTTT.

This clonotype has ten or more counts. The chain carries TRBV20-1 and TRBJ1-1; D perhaps matches TRBD1 (5 bases). CDR1 is DFQATT, CDR2 SNEGSKA, per germline (reference sequence). Trimming cost V 1 base and J 8 bases, with 8 bases left between them. This CDR3 has 11 amino acids. The CDR3 reads CSARGQIEAFF. For the CDR3, the DNA is TGCAGTGCTAGAGGACAGATCGAAGCTTTCTTT.

V is TRBV24-1 and J is TRBJ2-3; D not resolved. The CDR3 sequence is 12 residues long. The germline CDR1 and CDR2 sequences are KGHDR and SFDVKD. Trimming stripped 4 bases from V and 6 bases from J, with 7 bases between. The CDR3 coding sequence is TGTGCCACCAGTGACCCTAAGGATACGCAGTATTTT. This codes for CATSDPKDTQYF.

Ten or more counts support this clonotype. The chain uses TRBV20-1 and TRBJ1-4; 9 bases agree with TRBD1. There are 14 residues in the CDR3. Unmatched junction bases numbered 7, after V lost 5 bases and J lost 6 bases. CDR1 and CDR2 from the germline V gene are DFQATT and SNEGSKA (reference sequence). Here the CDR3 reads CSALPGQGDEKLFF. CDR3 sequence (DNA): TGCAGTGCTCTGCCGGGACAGGGAGATGAAAAACTGTTTTTT.